The following is a T cell receptor (beta chain) sequence with its context. The method was immunoSEQ multiplex PCR; TCRdb's version includes in-frame clones alone and lacks a portion of them. Among some 110,000 clones, about 90% were seen once, and the ten largest hold roughly 1.4%. The CDR3 has 15 residues. Germline V gene sequence: CDR1 MNHEY, CDR2 SMNVEV (reference sequence). Trimming left V 0 bases short and J 10 bases short, with 13 bases between. This entry belongs to a study of T cell responses to AZD1222 COVID-19 vaccine. Sequences were derived from peripheral blood, sampled 28 days after the second AZD1222 dose. V is TRBV27 and J is TRBJ1-6; D possibly corresponds to TRBD1 (5 bases). This TCR came from an adult who received the AZD1222 COVID-19 vaccine. The CDR3 sequence is CASSLSAGPASPLHF. The CDR3 DNA reads TGTGCCAGCAGTTTATCGGCAGGGCCCGCATCACCCCTCCACTTT.